This entry concerns a single T cell receptor beta chain. The sample originates from a study of blood T cell repertoires in COVID-19. As for the study in general: The samples span acute and convalescent COVID-19 from the United States, Italy and Spain.

Some clones are missing from TCRdb's copy, which holds only in-frame ones; the method was immunoSEQ multiplex PCR. The sample has 100,000 to 130,000 clones; less than 90% are singletons. The CDR3 loop spans 15 amino acids. With V trimmed by 5 bases and J by 0 bases, 6 bases remained unmatched. CDR1 is MDHEN and CDR2 is SYDVKM in the germline V gene. V is TRBV28 and J is TRBJ1-1, with TRBD1 matching 7 bases. The TCR comes from a human donor in a cohort sampled during active COVID-19. Sequenced material: peripheral blood. CDR3 residues: CASSPHGTVNTEAFF. The DNA of the CDR3 is TGTGCCAGCAGTCCTCATGGGACAGTGAACACTGAAGCTTTCTTT.